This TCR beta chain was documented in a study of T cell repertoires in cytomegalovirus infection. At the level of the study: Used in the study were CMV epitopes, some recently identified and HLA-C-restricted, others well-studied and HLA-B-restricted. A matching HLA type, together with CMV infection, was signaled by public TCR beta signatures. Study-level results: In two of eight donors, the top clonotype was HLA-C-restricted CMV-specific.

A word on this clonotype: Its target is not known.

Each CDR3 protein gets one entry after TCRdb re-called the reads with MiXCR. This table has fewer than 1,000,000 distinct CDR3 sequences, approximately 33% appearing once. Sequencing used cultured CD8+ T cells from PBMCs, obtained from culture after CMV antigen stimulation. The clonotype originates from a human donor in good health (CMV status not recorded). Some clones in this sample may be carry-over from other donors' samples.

The CDR3 DNA sequence: TGCAGTGCTAGAGACCCCGACAGCCCAGGGGAGCAGTACTTC. Residues: CSARDPDSPGEQYF. The genes are TRBV20-1 and TRBJ2-7; a weak D match, TRBD1 (5 bases). There are 14 residues in the CDR3. V was clipped by 0 bases and J by 7 bases, with 16 bases between them. CDR1 is DFQATT and CDR2 is SNEGSKA in the germline V gene (reference sequence).